The clone carrying this TCR beta chain appeared a few times. Its antigen is still unknown. Regions amplified from RNA transcripts were the TCR beta CDR3 regions. HTBI primers were employed in a first-round RT-PCR of the TCR CDR3. Via MiXCR, TCRdb re-called the multiplex PCR reads, giving one row per CDR3 protein. The data show hundreds of thousands of distinct CDR3 sequences, 15% to 17% seen once. Trimming left V 5 bases short and J 8 bases short, with 15 bases between. CDR3 length: 14 residues. CDR1 is MNHNS, CDR2 SASEGT, per germline. These patients, aged 18 to 65, had recently diagnosed hyperthyroidism lasting under 2 months. These data belong to a study of T cells in Graves' hyperthyroidism and ophthalmopathy. Study-wide results and limits: Most thyroid clonotypes that were expanded above 0.001 also turned up in blood.

The gene calls are TRBV6-1 and TRBJ1-4; D is possibly TRBD1 (6 bases). The sequenced sample was blood. This clonotype was sampled from a woman under 30 with Graves' hyperthyroidism. CDR3 in amino acids: CASSYSYRAEKLFF. The CDR3 DNA follows: TGTGCCAGCAGTTATAGTTACAGGGCCGAAAAACTGTTTTTT.